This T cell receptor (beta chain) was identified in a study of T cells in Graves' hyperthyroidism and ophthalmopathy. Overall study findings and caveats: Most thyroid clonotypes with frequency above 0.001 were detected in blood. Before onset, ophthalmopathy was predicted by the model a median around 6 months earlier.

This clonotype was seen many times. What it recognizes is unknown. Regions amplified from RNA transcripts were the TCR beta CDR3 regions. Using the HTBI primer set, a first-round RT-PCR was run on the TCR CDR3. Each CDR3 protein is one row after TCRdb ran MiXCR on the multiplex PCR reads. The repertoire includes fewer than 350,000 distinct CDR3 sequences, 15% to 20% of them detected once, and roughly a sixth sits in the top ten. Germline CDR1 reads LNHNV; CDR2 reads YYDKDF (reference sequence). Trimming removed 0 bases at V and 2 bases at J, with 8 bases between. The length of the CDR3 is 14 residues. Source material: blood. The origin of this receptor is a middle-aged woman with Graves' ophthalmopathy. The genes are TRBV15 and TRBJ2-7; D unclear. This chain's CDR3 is CATSRDHGAYEQYF. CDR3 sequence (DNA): TGTGCCACCAGCAGAGATCACGGAGCCTACGAGCAGTACTTC.